Listed below are T cell receptor beta chains from one sample, sequenced in a study of cytomegalovirus exposure and HLA in healthy donors. Profiled with immunoSEQ multiplex PCR; TCRdb holds only in-frame clones, not every one. The repertoire has 30,000 or so clones, around two thirds of them found once; the top ten carry about a fifth. The sequenced sample was PBMCs. Receptors originate from a man in his forties or fifties in good health and CMV-seropositive. Each CDR3 is given with its conserved first and last residue. Fields, in order: D gene, clone size, V gene, J gene, CDR3 protein, CDR3 DNA. A D gene is named only where the DNA matches it firmly. Clone size is not always given. Where it is, it says once, few, many or a class for expanded clones.

D: TRBD1
size: .
V: TRBV6-5
J: TRBJ2-7
CDR3: CASSYSTGAYEQYF
DNA: TGTGCCAGCAGTTACTCAACAGGGGCCTACGAGCAGTACTTC

D: .
size: .
V: TRBV21-1
J: TRBJ1-3
CDR3: CASSIGSGVLSGNTIYF
DNA: TGTGCCAGCAGCATAGGGTCAGGGGTACTCTCTGGAAACACCATATATTTT

D: TRBD2
size: .
V: TRBV29-1
J: TRBJ2-7
CDR3: CSVGARGIYEQYF
DNA: TGCAGCGTTGGAGCGCGGGGGATCTACGAGCAGTACTTC

D: .
size: few
V: TRBV5-4
J: TRBJ2-6
CDR3: CASSFWSGTSSGANVLTF
DNA: TGTGCCAGCAGCTTTTGGTCAGGTACTAGCTCTGGGGCCAACGTCCTGACTTTC

D: .
size: few
V: TRBV28
J: TRBJ1-5
CDR3: CASSLATGTQPQHF
DNA: TGTGCCAGCAGTTTGGCCACGGGTACTCAGCCCCAGCATTTT

D: .
size: .
V: TRBV28
J: TRBJ1-6
CDR3: CASRTDSLVSPLHF
DNA: TGTGCCAGCAGGACGGACAGCCTGGTTTCACCCCTCCACTTT

D: .
size: once
V: TRBV30
J: TRBJ2-6
CDR3: CAWRGPLYSGANVLTF
DNA: TGTGCCTGGAGGGGGCCTCTCTACTCTGGGGCCAACGTCCTGACTTTC

D: .
size: few
V: TRBV4-1
J: TRBJ2-5
CDR3: CASSQPGGAAEETQYF
DNA: TGCGCCAGCAGCCAACCCGGAGGCGCAGCAGAAGAGACCCAGTACTTC

D: TRBD1
size: few
V: TRBV5-1
J: TRBJ2-5
CDR3: CASSLGDSLETQYF
DNA: TGCGCCAGCAGCTTGGGGGACAGTCTAGAGACCCAGTACTTC

D: .
size: .
V: TRBV9
J: TRBJ2-7
CDR3: CASSPHGQDGYYEQYF
DNA: TGTGCCAGCAGCCCCCATGGGCAGGATGGGTACTACGAGCAGTACTTC

D: .
size: .
V: TRBV2
J: TRBJ2-2
CDR3: CASILNRGELFF
DNA: TGTGCCAGCATCCTTAACCGGGGGGAGCTGTTTTTT

D: .
size: .
V: TRBV19
J: TRBJ2-7
CDR3: CASRRQGYHEQYF
DNA: TGTGCCAGTAGGCGGCAGGGGTACCACGAGCAGTACTTC

D: TRBD2
size: .
V: TRBV29-1
J: TRBJ2-3
CDR3: CSVDGGGTDTQYF
DNA: TGCAGCGTTGATGGGGGGGGCACAGATACGCAGTATTTT

D: .
size: .
V: TRBV5-1
J: TRBJ2-1
CDR3: CASSFADNEQFF
DNA: TGCGCCAGCAGCTTCGCGGACAATGAGCAGTTCTTC

D: TRBD1
size: few
V: TRBV29-1
J: TRBJ1-4
CDR3: CSVGQGAPNEKLFF
DNA: TGCAGCGTGGGACAGGGGGCGCCGAATGAAAAACTGTTTTTT

D: TRBD1
size: .
V: TRBV5-6
J: TRBJ1-4
CDR3: CASSSMTGNEKLFF
DNA: TGTGCCAGCAGCTCCATGACAGGGAATGAAAAACTGTTTTTT

D: .
size: .
V: TRBV30
J: TRBJ1-5
CDR3: CAWSLNTGNQPQHF
DNA: TGTGCCTGGAGTCTTAATACGGGCAATCAGCCCCAGCATTTT

D: .
size: few
V: TRBV28
J: TRBJ1-6
CDR3: CASSLGLYNSPLHF
DNA: TGTGCCAGCAGTTTAGGCTTGTATAATTCACCCCTCCACTTT

D: TRBD1
size: few
V: TRBV5-6
J: TRBJ2-5
CDR3: CASRKTGNQETQYF
DNA: TGTGCCAGCAGGAAGACAGGGAACCAAGAGACCCAGTACTTC

D: .
size: once
V: TRBV28
J: TRBJ1-2
CDR3: CASSWSDNFYGYTF
DNA: TGTGCCAGCAGCTGGTCGGACAATTTCTATGGCTACACCTTC

D: TRBD2
size: .
V: TRBV11-2
J: TRBJ2-7
CDR3: CASSLDGLAGGEQYF
DNA: TGTGCCAGCAGCTTAGATGGGCTAGCGGGAGGCGAGCAGTACTTC

D: TRBD2
size: .
V: TRBV5-6
J: TRBJ2-1
CDR3: CASSLGNSGKPFF
DNA: TGTGCCAGCAGCTTGGGGAATAGCGGGAAGCCGTTCTTC

D: .
size: .
V: TRBV2
J: TRBJ1-5
CDR3: CASSAWTDNQPQHF
DNA: TGTGCCAGCAGTGCTTGGACTGACAATCAGCCCCAGCATTTT

D: .
size: .
V: TRBV6-1
J: TRBJ2-1
CDR3: CASSLTRGEQFF
DNA: TGTGCCAGCAGCCTGACTAGAGGGGAGCAGTTCTTC

D: .
size: .
V: TRBV14
J: TRBJ1-1
CDR3: CASSPLGQNTEAFF
DNA: TGTGCCAGCAGCCCGCTCGGACAGAACACTGAAGCTTTCTTT

D: .
size: few
V: TRBV7-9
J: TRBJ1-5
CDR3: CASSLADYQPQHF
DNA: TGTGCCAGCAGCTTGGCCGATTATCAGCCCCAGCATTTT

D: TRBD1
size: .
V: TRBV4-1
J: TRBJ2-1
CDR3: CASSQEQGGHNEQFF
DNA: TGCGCCAGCAGCCAAGAACAGGGGGGCCACAATGAGCAGTTCTTC

D: .
size: once
V: TRBV7-9
J: TRBJ1-5
CDR3: CASSYSDQPQHF
DNA: TGTGCCAGCAGCTATTCCGATCAGCCCCAGCATTTT

D: .
size: .
V: TRBV9
J: TRBJ1-3
CDR3: CASSTGGVSGNTIYF
DNA: TGTGCCAGCAGCACCGGAGGAGTCTCTGGAAACACCATATATTTT

D: TRBD1
size: .
V: TRBV4-1
J: TRBJ1-1
CDR3: CASSLLDRVTEAFF
DNA: TGCGCCAGCAGCCTCCTGGACAGGGTGACTGAAGCTTTCTTT

D: .
size: .
V: TRBV9
J: TRBJ1-3
CDR3: CASSVGDSGNTIYF
DNA: TGTGCCAGCAGCGTAGGAGATTCAGGAAACACCATATATTTT

D: .
size: .
V: TRBV9
J: TRBJ2-5
CDR3: CASSPPGQGTQYF
DNA: TGTGCCAGCAGCCCCCCAGGGCAGGGGACCCAGTACTTC

D: .
size: .
V: TRBV29-1
J: TRBJ2-1
CDR3: CSVEAGSYNEQFF
DNA: TGCAGCGTTGAGGCGGGATCCTACAATGAGCAGTTCTTC

D: .
size: .
V: TRBV7-9
J: TRBJ2-5
CDR3: CASSPPAGPMETQYF
DNA: TGTGCCAGCAGCCCCCCCGCAGGGCCTATGGAGACCCAGTACTTC

D: TRBD1
size: .
V: TRBV6-5
J: TRBJ2-7
CDR3: CASSSGTGVEQYF
DNA: TGTGCCAGCAGCTCCGGGACAGGGGTCGAGCAGTACTTC

D: .
size: few
V: TRBV28
J: TRBJ1-6
CDR3: CASSLGGLMGSPLHF
DNA: TGTGCCAGCAGTTTAGGGGGGTTAATGGGTTCACCCCTCCACTTT

D: .
size: .
V: TRBV21-1
J: TRBJ1-5
CDR3: CASTKRDQGQEPIGYSNQPQHF
DNA: TGTGCCAGCACCAAGAGAGACCAGGGACAGGAGCCTATTGGTTATAGCAATCAGCCCCAGCATTTT

D: .
size: .
V: TRBV4-2
J: TRBJ2-7
CDR3: CASSQVGAYEQYF
DNA: TGTGCCAGCAGCCAAGTCGGAGCCTACGAGCAGTACTTC

D: .
size: .
V: TRBV5-1
J: TRBJ1-4
CDR3: CASSLDTGYEKLFF
DNA: TGCGCCAGCAGCCTGGACACGGGGTATGAAAAACTGTTTTTT

D: TRBD1
size: once
V: TRBV6-1
J: TRBJ1-5
CDR3: CASSDGTDNQPQHF
DNA: TGTGCCAGCAGTGACGGGACAGACAATCAGCCCCAGCATTTT

D: TRBD1
size: .
V: TRBV29-1
J: TRBJ2-7
CDR3: CSVGTQGGPYEQYF
DNA: TGCAGCGTTGGGACACAGGGGGGCCCCTACGAGCAGTACTTC

D: TRBD1
size: .
V: TRBV5-1
J: TRBJ1-1
CDR3: CASSQGGNTEAFF
DNA: TGCGCCAGCAGCCAGGGGGGGAACACTGAAGCTTTCTTT

D: TRBD2
size: .
V: TRBV5-6
J: TRBJ2-5
CDR3: CASSLIVAGDQETQYF
DNA: TGTGCCAGCAGCTTGATCGTAGCGGGGGACCAAGAGACCCAGTACTTC

D: .
size: .
V: TRBV28
J: TRBJ1-5
CDR3: CASITGNQPQHF
DNA: TGTGCCAGCATAACGGGGAATCAGCCCCAGCATTTT

D: .
size: .
V: TRBV7-6
J: TRBJ2-5
CDR3: CASSSSQGRKTQYF
DNA: TGTGCCAGCAGCTCCTCTCAGGGCCGGAAGACCCAGTACTTC

D: .
size: .
V: TRBV19
J: TRBJ2-3
CDR3: CASIGDRDTQYF
DNA: TGTGCCAGTATCGGGGATCGAGATACGCAGTATTTT

D: .
size: .
V: TRBV4-3
J: TRBJ2-6
CDR3: CASSSQGYSGANVLTF
DNA: TGCGCCAGCAGCAGTCAGGGATACTCTGGGGCCAACGTCCTGACTTTC

D: .
size: .
V: TRBV30
J: TRBJ2-3
CDR3: CAWSSNTDTQYF
DNA: TGTGCCTGGAGTTCAAACACAGATACGCAGTATTTT

D: .
size: .
V: TRBV7-9
J: TRBJ1-2
CDR3: CASSLSTGNYGYTF
DNA: TGTGCCAGCAGCTTATCTACAGGGAACTATGGCTACACCTTC

D: TRBD2
size: .
V: TRBV28
J: TRBJ2-7
CDR3: CASSPHTTGGEQYF
DNA: TGTGCCAGCAGTCCACACACCACGGGAGGCGAGCAGTACTTC

D: TRBD1
size: .
V: TRBV28
J: TRBJ1-5
CDR3: CASSLNRGSQPQHF
DNA: TGTGCCAGCAGTTTAAACAGGGGGTCGCAGCCCCAGCATTTT

D: .
size: .
V: TRBV5-6
J: TRBJ2-7
CDR3: CASSPDLGAGEQYF
DNA: TGTGCCAGCAGCCCGGATCTGGGAGCGGGTGAGCAGTACTTC